Presented here are 7 T cell receptor beta chains from one specimen sequenced in a study of T cells after yellow fever vaccination (dated by TCRdb to between 2018 and 2020). The treatment or condition tag for this specimen amounts to: live attenuated yellow fever vaccine strain. To prepare the library, 5' RACE was applied. Instrument on record: Illumina HiSeq 2500. The public reads were reanalyzed by TCRdb: fastp trimming at Q25, MiXCR alignment, in-frame beta chains only. Here each entry gathers all rows of one CDR3 protein and keeps the most common genes and DNA. This sample has some 670,000 distinct CDR3 sequences in its table, and around an eighth of those were observed once. In total, the top ten clones hold under 15% of the sample. The sample in question was PBMCs, obtained on the day of the yellow fever booster vaccination. The receptors here all came from a man aged 25-45 years who received the YFV17D yellow fever vaccine.

This chain connects TRBV18 to TRBJ1-1; perhaps TRBD1 as D (5 bases). V shed 1 base and J shed 0 bases, with 6 bases lying between them. Per germline, CDR1 KGHSH and CDR2 LQKENI. This CDR3 is built from 14 residues. Here the CDR3 DNA reads TGTGCCAGCTCACCACTGGGGGTGAACACTGAAGCTTTCTTT. Amino acid sequence: CASSPLGVNTEAFF. Filled out from reference TRBV18 and TRBJ1-1, the complete variable domain reads NAGVMQNPRHLVRRRGQEARLRCSPMKGHSHVYWYRQLPEEGLKFMVYLQKENIIDESGMPKERFSAEFPKEGPSILRIQQVVRGDSAAYFCASSPLGVNTEAFFGQGTRLTVV.

This clonotype was counted a few times. The chain links TRBV18 to TRBJ1-2; no definite D call. This CDR3 has 13 residues. Germline CDR1 reads KGHSH; CDR2 reads LQKENI. V was pared by 2 bases and J by 6 bases, with 10 bases between. This CDR3 reads CASSPDQSHGYTF. CDR3 in DNA: TGTGCCAGCTCACCAGATCAAAGTCATGGCTACACCTTC.

The table lists this clonotype with a few counts. The chain is built from TRBV28 and TRBJ2-1; 9 bases fit TRBD1. Germline loops: CDR1 MDHEN, CDR2 SYDVKM. The trim removed 2 bases at V and 3 bases at J, leaving 2 bases unmatched. This CDR3 has 15 amino acids. DNA for the CDR3: TGTGCCAGCAGTTTACGACAGGGGGGCTACAATGAGCAGTTCTTC. It yields the protein CASSLRQGGYNEQFF.

The chain uses TRBV12-3 or TRBV12-4 and TRBJ1-2; D is unclear. The CDR3 covers 13 residues. The V end was cut by 3 bases, the J end by 2 bases, with 7 bases between. CDR3 region: CASSFGENYGYTF. Here the CDR3 DNA reads TGTGCCAGCAGTTTTGGGGAGAACTATGGCTACACCTTC.

The genes are TRBV6-1 and TRBJ2-7; tentative D call: TRBD2 (6 bases). CDR3 length: 14 residues. Trimming cost V 7 bases and J 2 bases, with 15 bases left between them. Looked up from germline, CDR1 is MNHNS and CDR2 is SASEGT. Here the CDR3 DNA reads TGTGCCAGCACCAGCCCGGGACTTACCTACGAGCAGTACTTC. This gives the protein CASTSPGLTYEQYF.

A note on this clonotype: A read error may explain this, as a much larger clone is one base away. CDR3 in DNA: TGTGCCAGCATCGTTAGCGGGAACTCCTACAATGAGCAGTTCTTC. It translates to CASIVSGNSYNEQFF. The J gene is TRBJ2-1, the V gene TRBV5-5; TRBD2 aligns across 8 bases. CDR1 SGHKS and CDR2 YYEKEE come from the germline V gene (reference sequence). V trimming: 6 bases; J trimming: 0 bases; junction bases outside the gene matches: 5. This CDR3 contains 15 residues.

This clonotype was counted only a few times. The chain is built from TRBV20-1 and TRBJ2-1; 10 positions match TRBD2. The germline V gene encodes CDR1 DFQATT and CDR2 SNEGSKA (reference sequence). The CDR3 is made up of 16 amino acids. V lost 6 bases and J lost 6; bases outside the gene matches: 14. The DNA for the CDR3 is TGCAGTGCCCGTACCCTAGCGGGAGTAGGGGCCAATGAGCAGTTCTTC. Its translation: CSARTLAGVGANEQFF.